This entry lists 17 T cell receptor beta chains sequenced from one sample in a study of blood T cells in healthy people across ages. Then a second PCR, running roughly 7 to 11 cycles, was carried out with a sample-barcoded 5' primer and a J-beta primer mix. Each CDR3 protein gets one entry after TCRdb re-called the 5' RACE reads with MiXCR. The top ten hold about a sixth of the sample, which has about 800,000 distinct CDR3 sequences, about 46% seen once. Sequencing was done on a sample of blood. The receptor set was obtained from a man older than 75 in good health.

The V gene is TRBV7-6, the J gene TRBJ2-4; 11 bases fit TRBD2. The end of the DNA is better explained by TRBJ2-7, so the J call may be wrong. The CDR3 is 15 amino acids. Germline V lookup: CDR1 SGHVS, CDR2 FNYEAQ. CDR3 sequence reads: CASSSIAGGLGEQYF. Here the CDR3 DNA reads TGTGCCAGCAGCTCTATAGCGGGAGGGCTGGGCGAGCAGTACTTC.

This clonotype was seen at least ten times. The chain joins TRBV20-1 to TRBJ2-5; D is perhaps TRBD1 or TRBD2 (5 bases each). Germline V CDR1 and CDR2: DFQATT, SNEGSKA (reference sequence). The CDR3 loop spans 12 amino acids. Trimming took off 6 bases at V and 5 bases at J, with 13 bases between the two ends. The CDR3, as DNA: TGCAGTGCCCACCAAGAGGGGGAGACCCAGTACTTC. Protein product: CSAHQEGETQYF.

CDR3 sequence reads: CASNTRDRGRNYGYTF. The CDR3 coding sequence is TGTGCCAGCAACACCCGGGACAGGGGACGGAACTATGGCTACACCTTC. The gene calls are TRBV3-1 and TRBJ1-2, with 10 bases matching TRBD1. The CDR3 is made up of 16 amino acids. V was pared by 7 bases and J by 2 bases, with 10 bases of the junction left unmatched. CDR1 LGHDT and CDR2 YNNKEL come from the germline V gene (reference sequence).

The CDR3 nucleotides are TGTGCCAGCAGCCCCTTTCTAGCGGGGTTCCAAGAGACCCAGTACTTC. This codes for CASSPFLAGFQETQYF. The chain is built from TRBV3-1 and TRBJ2-5; 9 bases line up with TRBD2. Trimming cost V 4 bases and J 1 base; bases outside gene matches: 7. Per germline, CDR1 LGHDT and CDR2 YNNKEL (reference sequence). The CDR3 length is 16 residues.

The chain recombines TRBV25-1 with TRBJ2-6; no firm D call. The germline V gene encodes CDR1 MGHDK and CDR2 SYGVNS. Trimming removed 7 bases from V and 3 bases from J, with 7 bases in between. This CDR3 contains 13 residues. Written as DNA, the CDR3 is TGTGCCAGCACCACATATGGGGCCAACGTCCTGACTTTC. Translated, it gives CASTTYGANVLTF.

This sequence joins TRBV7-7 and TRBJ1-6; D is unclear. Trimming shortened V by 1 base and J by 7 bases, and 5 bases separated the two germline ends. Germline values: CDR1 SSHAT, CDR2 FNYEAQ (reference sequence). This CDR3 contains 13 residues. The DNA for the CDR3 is TGTGCCAGCAGCTTAGTAGAGAATTCACCCCTCCACTTT. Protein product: CASSLVENSPLHF.

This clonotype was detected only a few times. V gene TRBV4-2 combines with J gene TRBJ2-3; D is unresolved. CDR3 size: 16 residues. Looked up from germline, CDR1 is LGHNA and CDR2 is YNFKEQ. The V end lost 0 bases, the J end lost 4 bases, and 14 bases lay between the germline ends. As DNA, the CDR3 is TGTGCCAGCAGCCAAGAAGATGGTAGCCGCGCAGATACGCAGTATTTT. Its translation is CASSQEDGSRADTQYF.

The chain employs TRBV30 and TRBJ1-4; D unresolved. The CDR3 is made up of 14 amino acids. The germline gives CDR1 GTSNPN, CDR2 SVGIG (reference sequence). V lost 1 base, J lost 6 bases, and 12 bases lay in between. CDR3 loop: CAWSEKNGDEKLFF. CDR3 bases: TGTGCCTGGAGTGAAAAAAATGGGGATGAAAAACTGTTTTTT.

CDR3 residues: CSARVVGELRAIEETQYF. CDR3 nucleotide sequence: TGCAGTGCTAGAGTGGTGGGGGAACTACGTGCGATTGAAGAGACCCAGTACTTC. The chain couples TRBV20-1 to TRBJ2-5, with D perhaps assigned TRBD1 or TRBD2 (5 bases each). The CDR3 runs to 18 residues. The germline CDR1 and CDR2 sequences are DFQATT and SNEGSKA (reference sequence). V lost 1 base and J lost 3, with 24 bases in between.

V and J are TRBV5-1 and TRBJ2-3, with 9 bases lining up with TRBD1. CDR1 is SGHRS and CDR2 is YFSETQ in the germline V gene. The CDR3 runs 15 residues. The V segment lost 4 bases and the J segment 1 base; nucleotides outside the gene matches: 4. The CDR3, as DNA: TGCGCCAGCAGCGGGTGGACAGGGGGCACAGATACGCAGTATTTT. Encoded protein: CASSGWTGGTDTQYF.

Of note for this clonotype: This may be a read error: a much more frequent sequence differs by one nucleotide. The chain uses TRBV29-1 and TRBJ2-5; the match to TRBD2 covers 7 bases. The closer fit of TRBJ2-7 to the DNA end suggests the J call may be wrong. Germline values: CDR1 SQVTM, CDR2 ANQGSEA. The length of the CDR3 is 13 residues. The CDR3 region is CSGEGTGGYEQYF. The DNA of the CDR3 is TGCAGCGGTGAGGGGACGGGGGGTTACGAGCAGTACTTC.

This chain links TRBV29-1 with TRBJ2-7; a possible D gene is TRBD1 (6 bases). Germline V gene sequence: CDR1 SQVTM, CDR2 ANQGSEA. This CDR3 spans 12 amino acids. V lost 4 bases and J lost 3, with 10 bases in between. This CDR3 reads CSVGRGLYEQYF. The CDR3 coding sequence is TGCAGCGTTGGCAGGGGCCTCTACGAGCAGTACTTC.

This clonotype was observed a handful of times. The CDR3 loop reads CASTGHLRRGYTF. The CDR3 nucleotides are TGTGCCAGCACGGGACACCTAAGGAGAGGCTACACCTTC. The rearrangement uses TRBV28 and TRBJ1-2, with D possibly matching TRBD1 (6 bases). Trimming took off 7 bases at V and 8 bases at J, with 17 bases between the two ends. The CDR3 sequence is 13 residues long. Germline CDR1 reads MDHEN; CDR2 reads SYDVKM.

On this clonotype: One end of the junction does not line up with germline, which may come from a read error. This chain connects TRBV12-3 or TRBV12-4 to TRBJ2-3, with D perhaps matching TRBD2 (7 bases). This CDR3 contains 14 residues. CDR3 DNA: TGTGCCAGCAGTTCCAGACGGGGGGCAGATACGGAGTATTTT. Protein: CASSSRRGADTEYF.

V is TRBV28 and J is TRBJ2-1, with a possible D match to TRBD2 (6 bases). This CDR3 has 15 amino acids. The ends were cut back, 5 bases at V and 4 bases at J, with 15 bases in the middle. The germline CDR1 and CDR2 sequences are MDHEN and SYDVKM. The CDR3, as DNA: TGTGCCAGCAGTGCCGGGACTGGCAGATACAATGAGCAGTTCTTC. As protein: CASSAGTGRYNEQFF.

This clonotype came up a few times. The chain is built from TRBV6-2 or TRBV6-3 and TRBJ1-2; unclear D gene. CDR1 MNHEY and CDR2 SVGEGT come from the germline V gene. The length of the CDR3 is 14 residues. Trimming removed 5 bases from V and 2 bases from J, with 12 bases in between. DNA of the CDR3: TGTGCCAGCAGTCGTCCGGGAGAGAACTATGGCTACACCTTC. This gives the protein CASSRPGENYGYTF.

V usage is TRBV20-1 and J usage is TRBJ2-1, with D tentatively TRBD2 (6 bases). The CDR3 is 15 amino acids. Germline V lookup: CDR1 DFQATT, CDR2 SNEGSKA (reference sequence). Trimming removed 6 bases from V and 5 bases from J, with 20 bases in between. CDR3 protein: CSAMVAGRTDNEQFF. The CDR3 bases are TGCAGTGCCATGGTGGCGGGGCGCACGGACAATGAGCAGTTCTTC.